This T cell receptor (beta chain) originates from a study of OX40 agonist ivuxolimab in advanced cancers. Across the whole study: Administration of intravenous ivuxolimab to patients occurred every 2 weeks at 0.01 to 10 mg/kg. Partial responses were observed in three patients, of whom one had hepatocellular carcinoma and two had cutaneous melanoma. Mean age approximately 59 years, range roughly 23 to 79; 82.7% male. Dose-escalation patients had hepatocellular carcinoma, melanoma, renal cell or head and neck cancer.

V was cut by 2 bases and J by 3 bases, with 11 bases left in between. CDR1 and CDR2 (germline): MNHNY, SVGAGI (reference sequence). This CDR3 has 15 amino acids. The protocol was immunoSEQ multiplex PCR, while the TCRdb copy is restricted to in-frame clones and leaves out a portion. This sample has tens of thousands of clones, with 75% to 90% found just once. The TCR originated in an adult with an advanced solid tumor such as melanoma, head and neck, liver or kidney cancer. The specimen comprised CD4+ or CD8+ T cells sorted from blood, sampled in a trial of the OX40 agonist ivuxolimab. The rearrangement uses TRBV6-6 and TRBJ1-3; a possible D gene is TRBD1 (5 bases). CDR3 in amino acids: CASSYAQGGGNTIYF. The CDR3 DNA follows: TGTGCCAGCAGTTACGCCCAGGGTGGTGGAAACACCATATATTTT.